This T cell receptor (beta chain) appears in the sequencing data of a study of T cell responses to AZD1222 COVID-19 vaccine. About this clone itself: What it binds is unknown.

Study-wide results and limits: No repertoire was sampled before or during the peak T cell response, only after it.

Produced via immunoSEQ multiplex PCR; TCRdb's table is partial and in-frame only. The sample holds around 92,000 clones, over 75% seen once. V dropped 3 bases and J dropped 5; count of bases not matched to a gene: 12. This CDR3 is built from 16 residues. Germline V lookup: CDR1 ENHRY, CDR2 SYGVKD. The sequence was collected from an adult in good health. The chain couples TRBV10-3 to TRBJ1-1, with 7 bases fitting TRBD1. Sample: peripheral blood, taken on day 0 of AZD1222 vaccination. The CDR3: CAISERREGARTEAFF. In DNA form, the CDR3 reads TGTGCCATCAGTGAACGTCGAGAGGGGGCGAGGACTGAAGCTTTCTTT.